The 21 T cell receptor beta chains presented below share a single source sample, sequenced in a study of T-cell memory formation after mild COVID-19. TCRdb ran MiXCR on the 5' RACE reads and lists one entry per CDR3 protein. Of just over 400,000 distinct CDR3 sequences listed, 20% to 30% are singletons. The sample comprised PBMCs or a T cell subset sorted from them (not recorded which). The receptors derive from an adult woman who had mild COVID-19 (a few samples of this study predate the infection). Cell type and time point are not known.

This chain uses TRBV20-1 with TRBJ2-5; D is undetermined. The CDR3 length is 10 residues. V was shortened by 2 bases and J by 5 bases, with 3 bases between the two germline ends. Germline V gene data show CDR1 as DFQATT and CDR2 as SNEGSKA (reference sequence). CDR3 amino acids: CSARFETQYF. For the CDR3, the DNA is TGCAGTGCTAGATTTGAGACCCAGTACTTC.

The genes are TRBV21-1 and TRBJ2-5; TRBD1 reflects the table's D call only, with no check against the DNA. TRBV21-1 is given as a pseudogene. There are 16 residues in the CDR3. The CDR3 bases are TGTGCCAGCAGTCCGCGGGGCGGGGGGGCCATAGAGACCCAGTACTTC. Translated, it gives CASSPRGGGAIETQYF.

This clonotype showed up just a few times. V is TRBV5-1 and J is TRBJ2-3; no clear D. The length of the CDR3 is 13 residues. In germline, CDR1 is SGHRS, CDR2 YFSETQ. V was clipped by 1 base and J by 6 bases, with 9 bases between them. CDR3 coding DNA: TGCGCCAGCAGCTTGCTTAGCTCGGATACGCAGTATTTT. This codes for CASSLLSSDTQYF.

The CDR3, as DNA: TGTGCCAGCAAAGGATTAGGGACAGGGGATGGAAACACCATATATTTT. It specifies CASKGLGTGDGNTIYF. The rearrangement links TRBV12-3 or TRBV12-4 to TRBJ1-3, with 10 bases that match TRBD1. This CDR3 contains 16 residues. The ends lost 7 bases at V and 3 bases at J; junction bases unmatched: 9.

There are a few counts of this clonotype. The CDR3 coding sequence is TGTGCCAGTAGTATGCTACAGGCCGGGGATAACGAGCAGTACTTC. Amino acid sequence: CASSMLQAGDNEQYF. This rearrangement joins TRBV19 to TRBJ2-7, with D perhaps being TRBD1 or TRBD2 (5 bases each). V lost 3 bases and J lost 5, with 17 bases in between. Germline V gives CDR1 LNHDA, CDR2 SQIVND (reference sequence). The CDR3 extends over 15 amino acids.

V is TRBV4-1 and J is TRBJ2-5; 8 bases are shared with TRBD1. CDR3 length: 18 residues. Germline V gene data show CDR1 as MGHRA and CDR2 as YSYEKL. Losses at the gene ends were 1 base for V and 1 base for J; bases not matched to a gene: 11. In DNA, the CDR3 is TGCGCCAGCAGCCAAGGATGGACAGGGTTAAGCCTCCAAGAGACCCAGTACTTC. Encoded protein: CASSQGWTGLSLQETQYF.

This clonotype was detected a few times. The V and J genes are TRBV7-9 and TRBJ1-1; D call uncertain. Germline CDR1 reads SEHNR; CDR2 reads FQNEAQ (reference sequence). V lost 7 bases, J lost 2 bases, and 14 bases lay in between. The length of the CDR3 is 14 residues. CDR3 loop: CASTLFGLNTEAFF. The CDR3 DNA is TGTGCCAGCACCCTGTTCGGCTTAAACACTGAAGCTTTCTTT.

The genes are TRBV6-1 and TRBJ1-4; TRBD1 is a possible D gene (6 bases). The germline V and J ends were trimmed by 2 bases and 8 bases, with 9 bases remaining between them. The CDR3 loop spans 13 amino acids. Per germline, CDR1 MNHNS and CDR2 SASEGT. The CDR3 region is CASSEQGREKLFF. The CDR3 DNA reads as TGTGCCAGCAGTGAACAGGGGAGAGAAAAACTGTTTTTT.

The chain couples TRBV6-6 to TRBJ2-3; no clear D gene. V shed 4 bases and J shed 3 bases, with 14 bases lying between them. CDR3 length: 15 residues. CDR1 and CDR2 (germline): MNHNY, SVGAGI (reference sequence). CDR3 loop: CASSSLTLRTDTQYF. In nucleotides, the CDR3 is TGTGCCAGCAGTTCCCTGACCTTGAGGACAGATACGCAGTATTTT.

The V call is TRBV12-5, the J call TRBJ2-2; TRBD1 agrees at 9 bases. From germline, CDR1 is LGHNT and CDR2 FRNRAP. Losses at the gene ends were 7 bases for V and 5 bases for J; bases not matched to a gene: 5. This CDR3 has 14 amino acids. In DNA, the CDR3 is TGTGCTAGTGCCCTGGGACAGGGTACCGGGGAGCTGTTTTTT. It is translated as CASALGQGTGELFF.

The chain has TRBV7-9 and TRBJ1-5; possibly TRBD1 for D (6 bases). The CDR3 has 14 amino acids. Deletions cut 3 bases from V and 8 bases from J, with 14 bases between. CDR1 and CDR2 from the germline V gene are SEHNR and FQNEAQ (reference sequence). The CDR3 DNA reads as TGTGCCAGCAGCTTTCCCGAACAGGGAGAGCCCCAGCATTTT. Protein product: CASSFPEQGEPQHF.

This clonotype has just a few counts. The chain employs TRBV15 and TRBJ1-1, with D possibly being TRBD1 (5 bases). The CDR3 runs 16 residues. Germline lookup yields CDR1 LNHNV and CDR2 YYDKDF (reference sequence). V gave up 2 bases and J gave up 4 bases, with 17 bases separating them. CDR3 sequence: CATSRLSGTVGTEAFF. DNA of the CDR3: TGTGCCACCAGCAGACTATCCGGGACGGTGGGCACTGAAGCTTTCTTT.

This clonotype was seen a handful of times. The chain is built from TRBV5-6 and TRBJ2-7, with D tentatively TRBD2 (5 bases). This CDR3 contains 14 residues. Trimming left V 4 bases short and J 3 bases short, with 14 bases between. CDR1 is SGHDT, CDR2 YYEEEE, per germline. The CDR3 sequence is CASSPGRADYEQYF. The DNA of the CDR3 is TGTGCCAGCAGCCCGGGAAGAGCTGACTACGAGCAGTACTTC.

The chain combines TRBV27 with TRBJ1-2; 7 bases are shared with TRBD1. Germline V gives CDR1 MNHEY, CDR2 SMNVEV (reference sequence). J gave up 5 bases and V 8 bases, and 14 bases lay outside the gene matches. CDR3 length: 15 amino acids. The CDR3 sequence: CASLILGGAEYGYTF. CDR3 bases: TGTGCCAGCCTTATACTAGGGGGCGCGGAGTATGGCTACACCTTC.

In its sample, this clonotype was seen many times. V usage is TRBV7-2 and J usage is TRBJ1-1; TRBD1 might be the D (5 bases). The germline V gene encodes CDR1 SGHTA and CDR2 FQGNSA. Trimming took 5 bases from V and 1 from J, leaving 8 bases between them. CDR3 length equals 13 residues. CDR3 amino acids: CASSRDRNTEAFF. The DNA for the CDR3 is TGTGCCAGCAGCCGCGACAGGAACACTGAAGCTTTCTTT.

The V and J genes are TRBV20-1 and TRBJ2-5; D is uncertain. CDR1 is DFQATT and CDR2 is SNEGSKA in the germline V gene (reference sequence). V lost 0 bases and J 3 bases, leaving 14 bases between the germline ends. This CDR3 comprises 15 residues. The CDR3 bases are TGCAGTGCTAGAGATTCATGGCAGCCAAAAGAGACCCAGTACTTC. Amino acid sequence: CSARDSWQPKETQYF.

There are a few counts of this clonotype. The chain couples TRBV24-1 to TRBJ1-1; 8 bases are a match to TRBD1. The CDR3 runs 16 residues. Germline V gene data show CDR1 as KGHDR and CDR2 as SFDVKD. Unmatched junction bases numbered 7, after V lost 4 bases and J lost 1 base. The CDR3 bases are TGTGCCACCAGTGACTCAGGACAGGGCCCGAACACTGAAGCTTTCTTT. Translation: CATSDSGQGPNTEAFF.

This rearrangement joins TRBV4-1 to TRBJ2-7; 9 bases align to TRBD2. The germline V gene has CDR1 MGHRA and CDR2 YSYEKL. The V and J ends lost 2 bases and 2 bases, in that order; junction bases with no gene match: 13. The CDR3 runs 18 residues. The CDR3 protein is CASSQRAHTSGSTYEQYF. The CDR3 DNA reads TGCGCCAGCAGCCAAAGGGCCCACACTAGCGGGTCCACCTACGAGCAGTACTTC.

V gene TRBV3-1 combines with J gene TRBJ1-2; 7 nucleotides line up with TRBD1. The CDR3 sequence is 14 residues long. In germline, CDR1 is LGHDT, CDR2 YNNKEL (reference sequence). V gave up 3 bases and J gave up 5 bases; unmatched junction bases: 6. CDR3 nucleotides: TGTGCCAGCAGCCATTCGGGACAGAAATATGGCTACACCTTC. Translating it yields CASSHSGQKYGYTF.

The chain recombines TRBV12-3 or TRBV12-4 with TRBJ1-5; 9 bases line up with TRBD1. This CDR3 is built from 14 residues. Trimming took 4 bases from V and 8 from J; bases not matched to a gene: 6. The CDR3 DNA reads as TGTGCCAGCAGTTCCACCGGGACAGGGAAGCCCCAGCATTTT. This translates into CASSSTGTGKPQHF.

The rearrangement joins TRBV20-1 to TRBJ2-5; TRBD2 agrees at 11 bases. CDR1 and CDR2 (germline): DFQATT, SNEGSKA (reference sequence). This CDR3 comprises 16 residues. V was pared by 2 bases and J by 6 bases, with 11 bases of the junction left unmatched. The CDR3 nucleotides read TGCAGTGCTAGACAGGCCGGGACTAGCGGACGTCAGACCCAGTACTTC. Protein: CSARQAGTSGRQTQYF.